Here is one T cell receptor beta chain with its context. Antigen unknown. Both 60 Vbeta primers and 13 Jbeta primers went into the PCR. Authors' data handling: In a later analysis, 8.5 million to 14 million of about 80 million unique beta chains occurred in at least two donors. TCRdb's table, derived via immunoSEQ multiplex PCR, lists solely in-frame clones and lacks some. Clone size and V and J calls were adopted from that table, with D and trimming inferred from the DNA. The sample shows about 67,000 clones, and around a sixth sits with its ten largest clones. These data are taken from a study of cytomegalovirus exposure and HLA in healthy donors. Whole-study context: Sequencing of about 179 million T cells in an earlier analysis found approximately 120 million unique TCR beta sequences. Broader study findings: Productive rates of about 87% or about 30% were seen for most TCR beta V segments in an earlier analysis. The investigators catalogued 164 TCR beta chains as cytomegalovirus-associated.

V was clipped by 4 bases and J by 1 base, with 17 bases between them. CDR3 length: 16 amino acids. Looked up from germline, CDR1 is SGHNT and CDR2 is YYREEE (reference sequence). This chain links TRBV5-4 with TRBJ1-2; possible D gene TRBD1, 6 bases. Source material: PBMCs. The origin of this receptor is a boy between 10 and 17 years old in good health and CMV-seronegative. The CDR3 nucleotides read TGTGCCAGCAGCCGGGCGGACAGCCCGATTAACTATGGCTACACCTTC. Its translation is CASSRADSPINYGYTF.